The source of this TCR beta chain is a study of patients and donors after allogeneic stem cell transplantation. Each CDR3 protein is one row after TCRdb ran MiXCR on the RT-PCR reads. This sample yields 150,000 to 200,000 distinct CDR3 sequences, of which about 24% are seen a single time; around 26% belongs to the top ten. Trimming stripped 4 bases from V and 0 bases from J, with 9 bases between. This CDR3 region has 14 residues. Sequenced material: blood, either unsorted or a sorted T cell fraction (not recorded which). The gene calls are TRBV12-3 or TRBV12-4 and TRBJ1-2; D gene uncertain. This TCR was recovered from a human donor who was either an allogeneic HSCT recipient or a stem cell or donor lymphocyte infusion donor (not recorded which). It is not recorded whose cells these are; they may come from a transplant donor. The CDR3 sequence is CASSSQHTNYGYTF. CDR3 nucleotide sequence: TGTGCCAGCAGTTCACAGCATACTAACTATGGCTACACCTTC.